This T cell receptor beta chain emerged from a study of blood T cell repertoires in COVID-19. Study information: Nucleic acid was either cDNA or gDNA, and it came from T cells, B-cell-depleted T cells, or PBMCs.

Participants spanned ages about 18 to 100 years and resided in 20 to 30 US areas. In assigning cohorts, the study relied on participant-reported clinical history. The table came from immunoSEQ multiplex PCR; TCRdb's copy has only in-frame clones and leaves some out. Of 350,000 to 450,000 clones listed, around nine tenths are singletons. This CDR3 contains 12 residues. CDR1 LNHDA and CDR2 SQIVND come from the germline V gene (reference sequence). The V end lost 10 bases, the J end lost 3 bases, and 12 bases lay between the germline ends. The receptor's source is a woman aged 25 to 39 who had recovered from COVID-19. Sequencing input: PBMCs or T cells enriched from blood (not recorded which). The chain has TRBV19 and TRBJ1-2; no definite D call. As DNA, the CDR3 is TGTGCCACCTTGAGGGCGGACTATGGCTACACCTTC. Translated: CATLRADYGYTF.